This record looks at one T cell receptor (beta chain) sequence and its context. While infection was still active, Seattle patients were enrolled and then followed longitudinally. CDR1 and CDR2 (germline): SGDLS, YYNGEE. There are 16 residues in the CDR3. V lost 1 base to trimming and J lost 2 bases, with 13 bases between them. The data were produced by immunoSEQ multiplex PCR, yet TCRdb's version contains in-frame clones alone and is incomplete. This sample has 270,000 or so clones, with nearly 90% found just once. This specimen belongs to a study of blood T cell repertoires in COVID-19. Study summary: Samples representing acute and convalescent COVID-19 were sourced from the United States, Italy and Spain.

The receptor comes from an older woman with COVID-19, enrolled during active disease. This chain connects TRBV9 to TRBJ1-3; D remains unclear. Sequenced sample: peripheral blood. The CDR3: CASSVFAGPPGNTIYF. The CDR3 DNA sequence: TGTGCCAGCAGCGTATTTGCGGGCCCCCCTGGAAACACCATATATTTT.